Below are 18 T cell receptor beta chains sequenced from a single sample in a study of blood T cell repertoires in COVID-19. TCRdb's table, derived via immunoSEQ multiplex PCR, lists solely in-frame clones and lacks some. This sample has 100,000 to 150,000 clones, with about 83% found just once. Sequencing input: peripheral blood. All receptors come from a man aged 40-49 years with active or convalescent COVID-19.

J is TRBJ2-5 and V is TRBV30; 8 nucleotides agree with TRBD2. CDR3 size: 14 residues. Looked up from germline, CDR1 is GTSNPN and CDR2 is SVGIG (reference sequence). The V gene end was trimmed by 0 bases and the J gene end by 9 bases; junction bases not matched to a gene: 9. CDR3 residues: CAWSVQAGVLAQYF. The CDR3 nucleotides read TGTGCCTGGAGTGTACAAGCGGGGGTTTTGGCCCAGTACTTC. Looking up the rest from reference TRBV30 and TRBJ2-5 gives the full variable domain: SQTIHQWPATLVQPVGSPLSLECTVEGTSNPNLYWYRQAAGRGLQLLFYSVGIGQISSEVPQNLSASRPQDRQFILSSKKLLLSDSGFYLCAWSVQAGVLAQYFGPGTRLLVL.

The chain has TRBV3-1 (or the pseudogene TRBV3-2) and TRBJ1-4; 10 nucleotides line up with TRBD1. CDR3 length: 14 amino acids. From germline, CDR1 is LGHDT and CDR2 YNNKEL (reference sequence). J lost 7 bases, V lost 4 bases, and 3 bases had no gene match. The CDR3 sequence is CASSLRDRGEKLFF. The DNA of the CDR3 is TGTGCCAGCAGCCTCCGGGACAGGGGTGAAAAACTGTTTTTT.

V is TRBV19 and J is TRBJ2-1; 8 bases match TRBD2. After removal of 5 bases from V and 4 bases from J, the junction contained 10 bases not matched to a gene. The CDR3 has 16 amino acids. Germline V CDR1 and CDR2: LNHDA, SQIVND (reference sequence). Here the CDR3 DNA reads TGTGCCAGTAGTTTGTCAGCGGGGGCTGCATACAATGAGCAGTTCTTC. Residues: CASSLSAGAAYNEQFF.

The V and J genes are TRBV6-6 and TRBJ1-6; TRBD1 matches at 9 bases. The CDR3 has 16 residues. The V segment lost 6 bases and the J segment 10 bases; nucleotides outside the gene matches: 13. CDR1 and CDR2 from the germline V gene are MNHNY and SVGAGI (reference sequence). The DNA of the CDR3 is TGTGCCAGCAGCCCCCCACCGGGACAGGGAGCCTCACCCCTCCACTTT. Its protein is CASSPPPGQGASPLHF.

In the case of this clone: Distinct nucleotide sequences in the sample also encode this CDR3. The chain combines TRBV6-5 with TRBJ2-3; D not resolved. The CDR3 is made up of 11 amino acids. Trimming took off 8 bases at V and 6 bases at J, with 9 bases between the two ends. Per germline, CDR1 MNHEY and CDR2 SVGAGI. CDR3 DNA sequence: TGTGCCAGCCGCTTCACTGATACGCAGTATTTT. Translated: CASRFTDTQYF.

The CDR3 loop is CASSQDRADYGTGGEKLFF. The DNA of the CDR3 is TGTGCCAGCAGCCAAGATCGGGCGGACTACGGGACAGGGGGTGAAAAACTGTTTTTT. The chain couples TRBV4-2 to TRBJ1-4; 11 bases line up with TRBD1. V trimming: 0 bases; J trimming: 7 bases; junction bases outside the gene matches: 13. Germline V gives CDR1 LGHNA, CDR2 YNFKEQ. This CDR3 comprises 19 residues.

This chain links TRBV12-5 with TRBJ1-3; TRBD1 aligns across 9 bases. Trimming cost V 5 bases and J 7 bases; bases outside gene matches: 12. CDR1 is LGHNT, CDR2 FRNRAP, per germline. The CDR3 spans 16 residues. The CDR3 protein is CASGTQRTGVANTIYF. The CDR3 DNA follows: TGTGCTAGTGGTACACAACGGACAGGGGTCGCCAACACCATATATTTT.

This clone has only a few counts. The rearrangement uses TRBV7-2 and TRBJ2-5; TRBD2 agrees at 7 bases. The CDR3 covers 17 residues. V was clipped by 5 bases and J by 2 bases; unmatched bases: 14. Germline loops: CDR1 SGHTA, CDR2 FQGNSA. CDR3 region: CASSPFPRGGGQETQYF. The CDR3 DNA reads TGTGCCAGCAGCCCCTTTCCTAGGGGCGGGGGACAAGAGACCCAGTACTTC.

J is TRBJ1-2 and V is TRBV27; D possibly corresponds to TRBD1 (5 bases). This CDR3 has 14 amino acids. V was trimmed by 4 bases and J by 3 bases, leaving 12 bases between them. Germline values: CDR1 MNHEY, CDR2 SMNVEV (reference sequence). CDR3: CASSSAGIYYGYTF. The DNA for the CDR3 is TGTGCCAGCAGTTCCGCAGGGATATACTATGGCTACACCTTC.

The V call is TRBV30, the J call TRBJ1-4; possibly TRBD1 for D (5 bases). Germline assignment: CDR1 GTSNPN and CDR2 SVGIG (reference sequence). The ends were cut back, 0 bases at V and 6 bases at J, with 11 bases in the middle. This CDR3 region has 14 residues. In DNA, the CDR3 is TGTGCCTGGAGTGTGTGGGGGGGGGATGAAAAACTGTTTTTT. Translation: CAWSVWGGDEKLFF.

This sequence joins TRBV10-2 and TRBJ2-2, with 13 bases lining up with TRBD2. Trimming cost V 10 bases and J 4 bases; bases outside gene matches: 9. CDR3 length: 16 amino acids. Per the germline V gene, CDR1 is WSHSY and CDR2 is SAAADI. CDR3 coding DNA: TGCGCCATCAAAACTGGACTAGCGGGGGCCACCGGGGAGCTGTTTTTT. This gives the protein CAIKTGLAGATGELFF.

CDR3 protein: CASGSTGGVQPQHF. The CDR3 DNA reads as TGTGCTAGTGGGTCGACAGGGGGCGTGCAGCCCCAGCATTTT. This chain connects TRBV12-5 to TRBJ1-5; 10 bases align to TRBD1. From germline, CDR1 is LGHNT and CDR2 FRNRAP. CDR3 size: 14 residues. V lost 6 bases to trimming and J lost 7 bases; unmatched junction nucleotides: 6.

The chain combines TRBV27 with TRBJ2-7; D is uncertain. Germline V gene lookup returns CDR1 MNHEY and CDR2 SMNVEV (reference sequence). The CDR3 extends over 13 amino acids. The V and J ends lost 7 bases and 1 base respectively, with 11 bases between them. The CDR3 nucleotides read TGTGCCAGCAAATTTAGTAGTTCCTACGAGCAGTACTTC. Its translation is CASKFSSSYEQYF.

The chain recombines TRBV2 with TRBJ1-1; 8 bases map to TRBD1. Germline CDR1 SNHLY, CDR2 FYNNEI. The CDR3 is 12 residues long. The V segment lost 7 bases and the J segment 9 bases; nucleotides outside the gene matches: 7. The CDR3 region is CASKDRVAKAFF. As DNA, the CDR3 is TGTGCCAGCAAGGACAGGGTTGCAAAAGCTTTCTTT.

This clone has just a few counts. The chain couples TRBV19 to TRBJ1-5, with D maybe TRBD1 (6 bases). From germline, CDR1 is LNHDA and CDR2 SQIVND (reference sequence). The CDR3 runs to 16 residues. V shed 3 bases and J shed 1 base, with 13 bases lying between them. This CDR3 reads CASSIRGGESNQPQHF. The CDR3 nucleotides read TGTGCCAGTAGTATTCGTGGGGGCGAGAGCAATCAGCCCCAGCATTTT.

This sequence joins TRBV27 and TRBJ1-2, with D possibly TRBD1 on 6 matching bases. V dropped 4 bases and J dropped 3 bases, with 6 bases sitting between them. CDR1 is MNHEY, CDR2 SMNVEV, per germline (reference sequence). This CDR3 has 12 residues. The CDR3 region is CASSSGDYGYTF. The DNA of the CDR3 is TGTGCCAGCAGTTCAGGGGACTATGGCTACACCTTC.

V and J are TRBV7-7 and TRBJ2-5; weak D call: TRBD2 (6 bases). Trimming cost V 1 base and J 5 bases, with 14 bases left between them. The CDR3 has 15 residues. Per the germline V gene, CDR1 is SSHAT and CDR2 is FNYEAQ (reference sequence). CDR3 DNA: TGTGCCAGCAGCTTAGGAGGGAGGTCTGGGGAGACCCAGTACTTC. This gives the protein CASSLGGRSGETQYF.

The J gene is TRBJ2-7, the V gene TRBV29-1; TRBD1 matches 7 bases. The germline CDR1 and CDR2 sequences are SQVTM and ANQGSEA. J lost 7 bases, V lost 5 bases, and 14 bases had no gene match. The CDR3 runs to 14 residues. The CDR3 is CSVLRDSSSREQYF. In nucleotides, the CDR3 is TGCAGCGTTCTTCGGGACAGCTCCTCCAGGGAGCAGTACTTC.